This TCR beta chain is drawn from a study of neurological immune-mediated disorders. Overall study results and limits: Among expanded clones, no CDR3 amino acid sequences were shared across subjects, a pattern suggesting private repertoires in all groups. HTLV-1-associated myelopathy had the most TCR clonal expansion, while multiple sclerosis had the least, a level that fell below healthy controls.

TCRdb re-called the 5' RACE reads through MiXCR, storing one row per CDR3 protein. Here the sample spans over 45,000 distinct CDR3 sequences, roughly 25% being singletons. The V and J ends lost 6 bases and 0 bases, in that order; junction bases with no gene match: 11. This CDR3 has 17 amino acids. This clonotype came up many times. Its antigen is not identified. The chain recombines TRBV12-3 or TRBV12-4 with TRBJ1-1; TRBD1 matches 9 bases. Sequences were obtained from PBMCs. This receptor was obtained from a woman aged 70 to 79 in good health. The CDR3 nucleotides read TGTGCCAGCAGCCCCCCCCCGGGACAGGGCTTGAACACTGAAGCTTTCTTT. This translates into CASSPPPGQGLNTEAFF.